The following is a T cell receptor (beta chain) sequence with its context. These data come from a study of blood T cell repertoires in COVID-19. Participants' reported clinical history set cohort assignment. Recovered Cohort 3 donors showed two negative PCRs, clearance, or symptom resolution. This CDR3 is 15 amino acids long. Germline loops: CDR1 MGHDK, CDR2 SYGVNS. The V gene end was trimmed by 4 bases and the J gene end by 3 bases; junction bases not matched to a gene: 5. Generated by immunoSEQ multiplex PCR, the TCRdb table keeps only in-frame clones and is missing some. Among around 260,000 clones, 70% to 90% were seen once, and the ten largest hold around 4.5%.

The sequence derives from a woman under 40 who had recovered from COVID-19. The chain combines TRBV25-1 with TRBJ1-2, with TRBD1 identical over 10 bases. Sequenced material: PBMCs or T cells enriched from blood (not recorded which). Here the CDR3 reads CASSALGTGDYGYTF. CDR3 DNA sequence: TGTGCCAGCAGTGCCCTTGGGACAGGGGACTATGGCTACACCTTC.